The T cell receptor (beta chain) under discussion was sequenced for a study of regulatory T cells in long-lasting Graves disease (TCRdb year 2021). In the study overall: In the newly diagnosed Graves' disease group, patients had been taking antithyroid drugs for less than 3 months. Peripheral blood TCR sequencing and RNA sequencing compared persistent Graves' disease patients with newly diagnosed Graves' disease patients. The study took place in China and was registered as a clinical trial. A total of roughly 33 samples were covered by TCR sequencing, comprising 13 persistent and 20 newly diagnosed Graves' disease patients.

This clonotype was detected only a few times. Its specific antigen is unknown. A much larger clone lies a single base off, so this may be a read error. Overall study outcomes, separate from this receptor: Peripheral blood alone was examined, since thyroid tissue, which constituted the primary lesion, could not be accessed. The authors noted that the small sample size was a limitation that may lower accuracy. Sequencing and analysis were limited to the TCR beta chain. Patients with persistent disease shared more public clonotypes (around 2,500) than newly diagnosed patients did (approximately 990). Persistent Graves' disease patients showed lower TCR Shannon entropy and fewer highly expanded clones than newly diagnosed patients, suggesting clonal expansion. Preferential use of TRBV28, TRBJ1-2 and TRBJ2-5 was observed in persistent disease, whereas TRBV20-1 and TRBJ2-1 were favored in newly diagnosed disease.

The meaning of the sample's time point label: newly diagnosed GD, antithyroid drugs for less than 3 months. For both TCR sequencing and RNA sequencing, RNA was extracted from PBMCs using TRIzol. The diagnosis of Graves' disease followed American Thyroid Association guidelines. Patients for the study were recruited at an endocrinology department in Xi'an, China. Each patient gave 9 to 10 milliliters of peripheral blood, collected in an EDTA anticoagulant tube. PBMCs were isolated by Ficoll Paque Plus density gradient separation without further T cell sorting. RNA quality was checked with an Agilent 2100 Bioanalyzer and agarose gel, and concentration with a NanoDrop 2000. Preparation of the library involved multiplex PCR. Sequencing instrument: Illumina HiSeq 4000. CDR3 regions were amplified by Arm-PCR with iRepertoire HTBI primers to construct TCR beta libraries. Gel purification was performed on PCR products prior to sequencing. Per the source publication's procedure: Gene usage analysis of CDR3 amino acid clonotypes used the 60 to 80 TRBV and about 15 TRBJ segments found across samples. COPE and FqMerger were used to merge the filtered high-quality paired reads into contigs. BLAST was used to align contigs to the IMGT TRBV, TRBD and TRBJ reference genes, and CDR3 was defined following IMGT. Any clonotype with a frequency above 0.1% was counted as a highly expanded clone. Shannon entropy was used to measure repertoire diversity, and the Gini coefficient was used to measure V-J evenness. A clonotype found in more than one individual was treated as public. The public sequencing data were trimmed at Q25 with fastp and processed into clonotypes with MiXCR by TCRdb, which kept only in-frame beta chains. Identical CDR3 proteins give one entry, which carries the most common genes and DNA. V and J calls and clone size were set by TCRdb, not the authors. This sample holds fewer than 650,000 distinct CDR3 sequences; around 15% were observed only once. The ten largest account for around 12% of the sample.

From the cysteine through the phenylalanine, the CDR3 covers 14 amino acids. Of all the DNA, just the CDR3 is kept, 42 bases in frame from base 1. Trimming at the junction amounts to 4 bases on V and 2 bases on J, and the germline ends lie 14 bases apart. The germline V gene encodes CDR1 DFQATT and CDR2 SNEGSKA (reference sequence). This sample was shared with a second study, whose subject was T cells in Graves' hyperthyroidism and ophthalmopathy. The second source states: Stable Graves' hyperthyroidism was defined as no progression to ophthalmopathy during 18 months of follow-up. Hyperthyroidism patients were newly diagnosed, with disease duration under 2 months, and aged 18 to 65 years. Patients with uncontrolled infections, other autoimmune diseases, pregnancy or lactation were excluded. Diagnoses were based on clinical symptoms, serum thyroxine and TRAb, thyroid ultrasound and orbital computed tomography. A first-round RT-PCR of the TCR CDR3 used the HTBI primer set with the Qiagen OneStep RT-PCR kit. Most expanded thyroid clonotypes (frequency above 0.001) were also detected in blood, a finding suggesting that blood repertoires may reflect thyroid immune responses. In cross-validation, a model built on a 13 V-J signature told ophthalmopathy apart from stable hyperthyroidism with about 90% sensitivity and approximately 84% specificity, and in testing the same model reached 80%/75%. During validation, the model predicted progression to ophthalmopathy a median of roughly 7.1 months ahead of onset, with roughly 65% sensitivity and less than 85% specificity. TCR V-J signatures able to tell the groups apart were searched for in a discovery cohort of 90 to 100 patients, of whom more than 40 had Graves' ophthalmopathy and some 60 had stable Graves' hyperthyroidism. Prospective prediction of ophthalmopathy was tested in an independent validation cohort of 18 to 20 hyperthyroidism patients and 17 patients who later progressed to ophthalmopathy. The 100 or so discovery patients were randomly split 7:3 into training and test sets. Thyroid tissue and blood T-cell repertoires from more than five Graves' hyperthyroidism patients were also compared in the study. After blood sampling, hyperthyroidism patients were treated with methimazole at a starting dose of 30 mg daily, and ophthalmopathy patients were treated with high-dose intravenous methylprednisolone. Libraries were constructed in a second round of multiplex PCR, after which size selection and purification were carried out. The libraries were sequenced on an Illumina HiSeq2000 using paired-end 100 bp reads. Raw data were processed with SOAPnuke, discarding reads with adapters, uncalled bases, mean Phred below 15, or no exact constant-primer or identifier match. COPE v1.2.5 was used to merge high-quality paired reads, and clonotypes were defined as unique nucleotide sequences. Clonotypes were aligned to IMGT TRBV, TRBD and TRBJ reference segments using MiTCR v1.1. The analysis included only V-J combinations with a frequency above 0.0001, which together covered around 99% of the repertoires. A TCS score was defined as the ratio between F50 (clonal expansion) and ExV (chaos), using BLOSUM62-based TCRdist between CDR3 peptides within each V-J. Welch's t-statistics and random forest reduced around 520 V-J features to 10 to 15, which were used in a naive Bayes classifier (R e1071). Sample size was not statistically predetermined, and blinding of investigators to group allocation was not performed. The paper reports TCR Vbeta CDR3 sequencing of roughly 140 peripheral blood samples: approximately 41 ophthalmopathy, fewer than 85 hyperthyroidism and approximately 17 progressor patients.

The sequencing used peripheral blood mononuclear cells (PBMCs), collected at new diagnosis, from a patient treated with antithyroid drugs. The receptor was derived from a man between 18 and 29 years old with Graves disease. Donor details come from another sample of the same person, matched by shared clones. The sequence links TRBV20-1 to TRBJ1-1, with an unclear D gene assignment. CDR3 region: CSAKTPEINTEAFF. The nucleotide sequence reads TGCAGTGCTAAGACTCCCGAGATAAACACTGAAGCTTTCTTT.